What follows are 4 T cell receptor beta chains derived from one specimen sequenced in a study of T cells after yellow fever vaccination. TCRdb used MiXCR to reprocess the 5' RACE reads, holding one entry per CDR3 protein. Of a few hundred thousand distinct CDR3 sequences listed, about a sixth are singletons. Sequenced material: PBMCs, taken 5 to 6 days after the first yellow fever vaccination. The source of these receptors is a man between 18 and 29 years old who received the YFV17D yellow fever vaccine.

This chain uses TRBV15 with TRBJ2-2; 7 positions agree with TRBD1. The J segment lost 1 base and the V segment lost 2 bases, leaving 4 bases of the junction unmatched. The CDR3 sequence is 16 residues long. The germline V gene encodes CDR1 LNHNV and CDR2 YYDKDF (reference sequence). The CDR3 protein is CATSRWGTENTGELFF. CDR3 DNA: TGTGCCACCAGCAGATGGGGGACAGAGAACACCGGGGAGCTGTTTTTT.

This clonotype was picked up a small number of times. This chain links TRBV20-1 with TRBJ2-7; TRBD2 matches 8 bases. The CDR3 loop spans 17 amino acids. In germline, CDR1 is DFQATT, CDR2 SNEGSKA (reference sequence). Trimming removed 1 base from V and 6 bases from J; junction bases left unmatched: 17. CDR3 DNA sequence: TGCAGTGCTAGAGTGGAGACTAGCGACGTGGCGGTTCTCGAGCAGTACTTC. Translation gives CSARVETSDVAVLEQYF.

Worth noting for this clonotype: One end of the junction fails to match germline, which may point to a read error. V usage is TRBV11-2 and J usage is TRBJ1-1; D is perhaps TRBD1 (5 bases). The CDR3 covers 14 residues. Germline V gene data show CDR1 as SGHAT and CDR2 as FQNNGV. CDR3 in amino acids: CASSLVRAGTEVFF. In DNA, the CDR3 is TGTGCCAGCAGCTTGGTCCGCGCGGGGACTGAAGTTTTCTTT.

This clonotype turned up a few times. The CDR3 spells CASSRLEQGANEQFF. In DNA form, the CDR3 reads TGCGCCAGCAGCCGACTCGAGCAGGGGGCTAATGAGCAGTTCTTC. The chain couples TRBV4-1 to TRBJ2-1; TRBD1 matches at 8 bases. The CDR3 consists of 15 residues. CDR1 and CDR2 (germline): MGHRA, YSYEKL. V trimming: 4 bases; J trimming: 7 bases; junction bases outside the gene matches: 9.